These 21 T cell receptor beta chains were sequenced from one sample in a study of T cell responses to AZD1222 COVID-19 vaccine. Some clones are missing from TCRdb's copy, which holds only in-frame ones; the method was immunoSEQ multiplex PCR. Here the sample spans some 140,000 clones, 88% being singletons. The sequences come from peripheral blood, collected on day 0 of AZD1222 vaccination. The source is an adult in good health.

The chain carries TRBV6-5 and TRBJ1-1; possibly TRBD1 for D (6 bases). V gave up 0 bases and J gave up 7 bases, with 9 bases separating them. This CDR3 spans 13 amino acids. Germline loops: CDR1 MNHEY, CDR2 SVGAGI. The CDR3 DNA sequence: TGTGCCAGCAGTTACTCAGGGGGAAGTGAAGCTTTCTTT. This sequence encodes CASSYSGGSEAFF.

The chain is built from TRBV28 and TRBJ1-1; TRBD1 matches at 7 bases. Trimming removed 5 bases from V and 9 bases from J; junction bases left unmatched: 6. From germline, CDR1 is MDHEN and CDR2 SYDVKM. The CDR3 consists of 12 residues. Here the CDR3 DNA reads TGTGCCAGCAGTCGACGACAGGGTAAAGCTTTCTTT. This encodes CASSRRQGKAFF.

V gene TRBV19 combines with J gene TRBJ2-2, with D possibly matching TRBD2 (5 bases). V was trimmed by 7 bases and J by 5 bases, leaving 14 bases between them. The CDR3 length is 14 residues. Per germline, CDR1 LNHDA and CDR2 SQIVND (reference sequence). DNA for the CDR3: TGTGCCAGTAATCGGGGTTACCGGACCGGGGAGCTGTTTTTT. This gives the protein CASNRGYRTGELFF.

The V gene is TRBV5-5, the J gene TRBJ1-1; D is perhaps TRBD1 (6 bases). The CDR3 has 15 residues. Germline CDR1 SGHKS, CDR2 YYEKEE (reference sequence). Trimming removed 4 bases from V and 0 bases from J, with 13 bases in between. DNA of the CDR3: TGTGCCAGCAGCCCCGTAGGACAGATGAACACTGAAGCTTTCTTT. Translating it yields CASSPVGQMNTEAFF.

The chain employs TRBV5-6 and TRBJ1-2; D ambiguous. The CDR3 is 12 amino acids. Germline V CDR1 and CDR2: SGHDT, YYEEEE. V lost 2 bases and J 4 bases, leaving 6 bases between the germline ends. CDR3 DNA sequence: TGTGCCAGCAGCTTACCCACCTATGGCTACACCTTC. Amino acids: CASSLPTYGYTF.

This chain links TRBV2 with TRBJ2-4, with D maybe TRBD2 (6 bases). Germline V gene data show CDR1 as SNHLY and CDR2 as FYNNEI. The V gene lost 5 bases and the J gene lost 8 bases, with 13 bases spanning the gap. The CDR3 sequence is 13 residues long. CDR3 in DNA: TGTGCCAGCAGTTTGGGACTGCGGGACATTCAGTACTTC. Amino acid sequence: CASSLGLRDIQYF.

The chain joins TRBV19 to TRBJ1-5; 12 nucleotides align to TRBD1. The J segment lost 6 bases and the V segment lost 7 bases, leaving 4 bases of the junction unmatched. The CDR3 totals 14 residues. CDR1 is LNHDA, CDR2 SQIVND, per germline (reference sequence). In DNA form, the CDR3 reads TGTGCCAGTACGGGACAGGGGGCGATTCAGCCCCAGCATTTT. It yields the protein CASTGQGAIQPQHF. The whole variable domain, remainder taken from reference TRBV19 and TRBJ1-5, is DGGITQSPKYLFRKEGQNVTLSCEQNLNHDAMYWYRQDPGQGLRLIYYSQIVNDFQKGDIAEGYSVSREKKESFPLTVTSAQKNPTAFYLCASTGQGAIQPQHFGDGTRLSIL.

The chain has TRBV18 and TRBJ2-7, with D unclear. Germline assignment: CDR1 KGHSH and CDR2 LQKENI. This CDR3 is built from 14 residues. Trimming stripped 1 base from V and 1 base from J, with 8 bases between. CDR3 residues: CASSPRATSYEQYF. For the CDR3, the DNA is TGTGCCAGCTCACCACGGGCTACTTCCTACGAGCAGTACTTC.

The V and J genes are TRBV19 and TRBJ1-4, with D perhaps matching TRBD1 (6 bases). Germline V lookup: CDR1 LNHDA, CDR2 SQIVND (reference sequence). CDR3 size: 13 residues. Deletions cut 4 bases from V and 10 bases from J, with 13 bases between. Written as DNA, the CDR3 is TGTGCCAGTAGTACACAGGGAATTGCAAAACTGTTTTTT. Amino acids: CASSTQGIAKLFF.

The V and J genes are TRBV6-1 and TRBJ1-5; D perhaps matches TRBD1 (6 bases). The germline gives CDR1 MNHNS, CDR2 SASEGT. The CDR3 length is 17 residues. Trimming removed 3 bases from V and 2 bases from J, with 17 bases in between. The CDR3 sequence is CASSEAGGAYGNQPQHF. The CDR3, as DNA: TGTGCCAGCAGTGAGGCGGGGGGGGCTTATGGCAATCAGCCCCAGCATTTT.

The CDR3 spells CASSQEGSGSPLHF. The DNA for the CDR3 is TGCGCCAGCAGCCAAGAAGGGTCCGGTTCACCCCTCCACTTT. The V call is TRBV4-3, the J call TRBJ1-6, with unresolved D. CDR3 length: 14 amino acids. Germline V gene data show CDR1 as LGHNA and CDR2 as YSLEER. The V end lost 0 bases, the J end lost 9 bases, and 9 bases lay between the germline ends.

The V call is TRBV5-1, the J call TRBJ1-2; D not resolved. CDR1 is SGHRS, CDR2 YFSETQ, per germline. CDR3 size: 13 residues. V lost 0 bases to trimming and J lost 5 bases, with 8 bases between them. The CDR3 sequence: CASSLEADYGYTF. The CDR3 DNA reads as TGCGCCAGCAGCTTGGAGGCAGATTATGGCTACACCTTC.

V gene TRBV6-5 combines with J gene TRBJ2-3, with TRBD2 matching over 9 bases. The CDR3 contains 14 residues. Germline CDR1 MNHEY, CDR2 SVGAGI. Trimming at V came to 8 bases and at J to 4 bases, leaving 7 bases not matched to a gene. CDR3 region: CASGRGGISDTQYF. In nucleotides, the CDR3 is TGTGCCAGCGGGCGGGGGGGCATATCAGATACGCAGTATTTT.

The CDR3, as DNA: TGTGCCAGCAGCATAACAGGGACCGCTATCGACGGCTACACCTTC. Its protein product is CASSITGTAIDGYTF. The chain employs TRBV25-1 and TRBJ1-2; D perhaps matches TRBD1 (6 bases). With 6 bases removed from V and 8 bases from J, the gap between germline ends came to 22 bases. The CDR3 covers 15 residues. Per germline, CDR1 MGHDK and CDR2 SYGVNS.

The chain carries TRBV18 and TRBJ2-5; 8 bases align to TRBD1. The CDR3 extends over 14 amino acids. Looked up from germline, CDR1 is KGHSH and CDR2 is LQKENI. The junction had 10 bases not matched to a gene; V was cut back by 6 bases and J by 7 bases. The CDR3 is CASSPGQEDPTQYF. CDR3 nucleotides: TGTGCCAGCTCGCCGGGACAGGAAGATCCGACCCAGTACTTC.

This clone was counted a single time. The chain combines TRBV3-1 (or the pseudogene TRBV3-2) with TRBJ1-1; D gene unclear. The CDR3 has 14 residues. Germline CDR1 reads LGHDT; CDR2 reads YNNKEL (reference sequence). V was shortened by 5 bases and J by 2 bases, with 12 bases between the two germline ends. CDR3 in DNA: TGTGCCAGCAGCAGCGCCCGGGCCAACACTGAAGCTTTCTTT. Protein: CASSSARANTEAFF.

This clone was found once. The chain recombines TRBV9 with TRBJ2-1, with 11 bases matching TRBD1. The CDR3 has 15 amino acids. Germline assignment: CDR1 SGDLS and CDR2 YYNGEE. Trimming removed 3 bases from V and 8 bases from J; junction bases left unmatched: 7. CDR3 in amino acids: CASSEGTGGYDEQFF. The CDR3 DNA sequence: TGTGCCAGCAGCGAAGGGACAGGGGGATATGATGAGCAGTTCTTC.

This chain connects TRBV6-2 or TRBV6-3 to TRBJ1-2; D not resolved. Germline values: CDR1 MNHEY, CDR2 SVGEGT. The CDR3 is 14 amino acids. Between the trimmed V and J ends, which lost 0 bases and 4 bases, there was a span of 9 bases. The CDR3 here is CASSYSGSIYGYTF. CDR3 DNA sequence: TGTGCCAGCAGTTACTCCGGCAGCATCTATGGCTACACCTTC.

The J gene is TRBJ1-1, the V gene TRBV12-3 or TRBV12-4, with D maybe TRBD1 (6 bases). The V and J ends lost 5 bases and 1 base respectively, with 8 bases between them. The length of the CDR3 is 13 residues. This CDR3 is CASSEQGNTEAFF. The CDR3 nucleotides read TGTGCCAGCAGTGAACAGGGGAACACTGAAGCTTTCTTT.

The V gene is TRBV19, the J gene TRBJ2-6, with D possibly TRBD1 on 6 matching bases. Germline CDR1 reads LNHDA; CDR2 reads SQIVND (reference sequence). Between the trimmed V and J ends, which lost 1 base and 3 bases, there was a span of 10 bases. The CDR3 loop spans 16 amino acids. The CDR3 loop reads CASSIVGGDGANVLTF. CDR3 DNA sequence: TGTGCCAGTAGTATAGTAGGGGGAGATGGGGCCAACGTCCTGACTTTC.

The chain has TRBV7-2 and TRBJ2-7; D not resolved. Germline V gene data show CDR1 as SGHTA and CDR2 as FQGNSA. Trimming cost V 3 bases and J 2 bases, with 8 bases left between them. The CDR3 sequence is 13 residues long. The DNA of the CDR3 is TGTGCCAGCAGCTTGCAGGATCCCTACGAGCAGTACTTC. Translated: CASSLQDPYEQYF.